These 28 T cell receptor beta chains originate from one sample sequenced in a study of beta chain features in type 1 diabetes. Study results and caveats: There was a moderate but significant shortening of TCRB CDR3s in all four CD4+ subsets of Type 1 diabetes patients.

Their antigen targets remain unknown. The entirety of the isolated RNA underwent reverse transcription, so expressed TCRB transcripts were sequenced. This table comes from immunoSEQ multiplex PCR, and its TCRdb copy is limited to in-frame clones, with some not included. The top ten clones hold just under 0.04% of a sample with 640,000 or so clones, more than 12% of them seen once. Sequenced material: naive CD4+ T cells from blood. All receptors derive from a man younger than 35 with type 1 diabetes.

This clone was counted between two and nine times. The chain employs TRBV7-9 and TRBJ2-1, with TRBD2 identical over 10 bases. This CDR3 is 17 amino acids long. Germline V lookup: CDR1 SEHNR, CDR2 FQNEAQ (reference sequence). With 0 bases clipped from V and 9 bases from J, the junction kept 11 bases outside the gene matches. CDR3 loop: CASSLATLAGVNGEQFF. CDR3 DNA sequence: TGTGCCAGCAGCTTAGCAACCCTAGCGGGAGTAAATGGTGAGCAGTTCTTC.

In this sample, this clone turned up a few times. The chain recombines TRBV5-6 with TRBJ1-1; 8 positions agree with TRBD1. V was clipped by 6 bases and J by 5 bases; unmatched bases: 9. The CDR3 runs 14 residues. Germline V gene lookup returns CDR1 SGHDT and CDR2 YYEEEE. CDR3 residues: CASITSTGVTEAFF. In DNA, the CDR3 is TGTGCCAGCATCACCTCGACAGGGGTGACTGAAGCTTTCTTT.

J is TRBJ2-2 and V is TRBV6-5; maybe TRBD2 (6 bases). Trimming cost V 0 bases and J 7 bases, with 12 bases left between them. This CDR3 spans 15 amino acids. Germline V lookup: CDR1 MNHEY, CDR2 SVGAGI. CDR3 amino acids: CASSYSRGRNGELFF. In DNA form, the CDR3 reads TGTGCCAGCAGTTACTCTAGAGGGAGGAACGGGGAGCTGTTTTTT.

Only a few counts were recorded for this clone. Distinct nucleotide sequences in the sample also encode this CDR3. The V and J genes are TRBV18 and TRBJ2-7, with D possibly matching TRBD2 (5 bases). Germline lookup yields CDR1 KGHSH and CDR2 LQKENI. The CDR3 extends over 11 amino acids. The ends were cut back, 6 bases at V and 5 bases at J, with 8 bases in the middle. Written as DNA, the CDR3 is TGTGCCAGCTCGCCCGGGGACGAGCAGTACTTC. This sequence encodes CASSPGDEQYF.

This sequence joins TRBV4-3 and TRBJ2-7; 12 bases map to TRBD2. CDR1 and CDR2 from the germline V gene are LGHNA and YSLEER. CDR3 size: 16 residues. V shed 1 base and J 3 bases; nucleotides not matched to a gene: 4. The CDR3 DNA is TGCGCCAGCAGCCAAGGGCTAGCGGGGGGGTACTACGAGCAGTACTTC. It specifies CASSQGLAGGYYEQYF.

The gene calls are TRBV7-8 and TRBJ2-7; 9 nucleotides match TRBD1. Germline lookup yields CDR1 SGHVS and CDR2 FQNEAQ. J gave up 1 base and V 5 bases, and 12 bases lay outside the gene matches. CDR3 length equals 17 residues. The CDR3 DNA sequence: TGTGCCAGCAGCACCCGACAACCCGGGACAGGGTCCTACGAGCAGTACTTC. It yields the protein CASSTRQPGTGSYEQYF.

A note on this clone: Distinct nucleotide sequences in the sample also encode this CDR3. The rearrangement joins TRBV6-5 to TRBJ2-6, with D unclear. V was trimmed by 3 bases and J by 1 base, leaving 7 bases between them. This CDR3 is 15 amino acids long. From germline, CDR1 is MNHEY and CDR2 SVGAGI. CDR3 amino acids: CASSYSGSGANVLTF. CDR3 in DNA: TGTGCCAGCAGTTATTCTGGATCTGGGGCCAACGTCCTGACTTTC.

This clone was recorded a few times. This chain links TRBV7-2 with TRBJ2-3; 8 bases match TRBD2. The V segment lost 4 bases and the J segment 4 bases; nucleotides outside the gene matches: 13. From germline, CDR1 is SGHTA and CDR2 FQGNSA. The CDR3 spans 17 residues. The chain's CDR3 is CASSSYSGTRSPDTQYF. The DNA of the CDR3 is TGTGCCAGCAGCTCCTATTCAGGGACTAGATCCCCAGATACGCAGTATTTT.

The V call is TRBV7-2, the J call TRBJ2-3; D is uncertain. This CDR3 has 13 amino acids. Germline loops: CDR1 SGHTA, CDR2 FQGNSA. The V end lost 1 base, the J end lost 5 bases, and 7 bases lay between the germline ends. CDR3: CASSLDPGDTQYF. As DNA, the CDR3 is TGTGCCAGCAGCTTAGATCCTGGAGATACGCAGTATTTT.

This clone was observed a few times. This chain links TRBV6-6 with TRBJ1-3; D gene uncertain. Germline CDR1 is MNHNY and CDR2 is SVGAGI (reference sequence). The germline V and J ends were trimmed by 0 bases and 4 bases, with 4 bases remaining between them. CDR3 size: 13 residues. CDR3 region: CASSYSRGNTIYF. CDR3 coding DNA: TGTGCCAGCAGTTACTCAAGGGGAAACACCATATATTTT.

The chain couples TRBV10-3 to TRBJ2-7, with TRBD1 matching over 9 bases. With V trimmed by 10 bases and J by 6 bases, 13 bases remained unmatched. This CDR3 spans 14 amino acids. Germline V gives CDR1 ENHRY, CDR2 SYGVKD. This CDR3 reads CATGAGQGAFEQYF. CDR3 nucleotides: TGTGCCACGGGGGCGGGACAGGGAGCGTTCGAGCAGTACTTC.

The rearrangement joins TRBV5-1 to TRBJ1-2; D is undetermined. The germline V and J ends were trimmed by 0 bases and 3 bases, with 12 bases remaining between them. Germline CDR1 and CDR2: SGHRS and YFSETQ. The CDR3 length is 15 residues. In nucleotides, the CDR3 is TGCGCCAGCAGCTTGGTACCAGCCATGGACTATGGCTACACCTTC. It is translated as CASSLVPAMDYGYTF. The full variable domain, completed using reference TRBV5-1 and TRBJ1-2, is KAGVTQTPRYLIKTRGQQVTLSCSPISGHRSVSWYQQTPGQGLQFLFEYFSETQRNKGNFPGRFSGRQFSNSRSEMNVSTLELGDSALYLCASSLVPAMDYGYTFGSGTRLTVV.

V is TRBV29-1 and J is TRBJ1-2; D is ambiguous. This CDR3 contains 14 residues. Germline CDR1 and CDR2: SQVTM and ANQGSEA. V lost 1 base, J lost 1 base, and 10 bases lay in between. The CDR3, as DNA: TGCAGCGTTGAAGTGGGAACTTTTAACTATGGCTACACCTTC. The encoded protein is CSVEVGTFNYGYTF.

V gene TRBV7-2 combines with J gene TRBJ1-2; 7 bases fit TRBD1. This CDR3 is built from 16 residues. The junction had 9 bases not matched to a gene; V was cut back by 3 bases and J by 2 bases. CDR1 is SGHTA and CDR2 is FQGNSA in the germline V gene. The chain's CDR3 is CASSLGRGRGNYGYTF. CDR3 bases: TGTGCCAGCAGCTTGGGCCGGGGCAGGGGGAACTATGGCTACACCTTC.

The chain employs TRBV30 and TRBJ2-7; D may be TRBD1 (6 bases). Germline V gene sequence: CDR1 GTSNPN, CDR2 SVGIG (reference sequence). CDR3 length: 14 residues. Deletions cut 1 base from V and 6 bases from J, with 16 bases between. CDR3 loop: CAWSAHRVASEQYF. In nucleotides, the CDR3 is TGTGCCTGGAGTGCGCACAGGGTAGCGTCCGAGCAGTACTTC. The complete variable domain, with remaining parts taken from reference TRBV30 and TRBJ2-7, reads SQTIHQWPATLVQPVGSPLSLECTVEGTSNPNLYWYRQAAGRGLQLLFYSVGIGQISSEVPQNLSASRPQDRQFILSSKKLLLSDSGFYLCAWSAHRVASEQYFGPGTRLTVT.

This clone was observed a handful of times. The V and J genes are TRBV11-2 and TRBJ2-3; D perhaps matches TRBD2 (6 bases). There are 17 residues in the CDR3. Germline values: CDR1 SGHAT, CDR2 FQNNGV. Deletions cut 3 bases from V and 1 base from J, with 17 bases between. CDR3 bases: TGTGCCAGCAGCTTCTGGACTACCCAAGGGGGCACAGATACGCAGTATTTT. Amino acids: CASSFWTTQGGTDTQYF.

This clone was observed a few times. The chain recombines TRBV6-1 with TRBJ2-5; a weak D match, TRBD1 (6 bases). Germline CDR1 is MNHNS and CDR2 is SASEGT. The CDR3 length is 17 residues. Trimming stripped 0 bases from V and 2 bases from J, with 16 bases between. The CDR3 DNA is TGTGCCAGCAGTGAAGCGCTTCAGGGACACGGGCAAGAGACCCAGTACTTC. This sequence encodes CASSEALQGHGQETQYF.

The chain employs TRBV4-2 and TRBJ2-7; 7 bases map to TRBD2. V dropped 1 base and J dropped 1; count of bases not matched to a gene: 10. Germline V gene lookup returns CDR1 LGHNA and CDR2 YNFKEQ. The length of the CDR3 is 17 residues. CDR3 in amino acids: CASSQASGTPPSYEQYF. CDR3 nucleotides: TGTGCCAGCAGCCAAGCCAGCGGGACTCCTCCGTCCTACGAGCAGTACTTC.

This clone was seen a handful of times. The chain carries TRBV19 and TRBJ2-2; D remains ambiguous. CDR3 length equals 14 residues. Trimming shortened V by 5 bases and J by 0 bases, and 7 bases separated the two germline ends. Germline CDR1 reads LNHDA; CDR2 reads SQIVND (reference sequence). DNA for the CDR3: TGTGCCAGTAGTGCGGTAGCGAACACCGGGGAGCTGTTTTTT. This gives the protein CASSAVANTGELFF.

This sequence joins TRBV27 and TRBJ1-1, with D perhaps matching TRBD1 (6 bases). Trimming took 6 bases from V and 1 from J, leaving 15 bases between them. This CDR3 has 15 residues. CDR1 is MNHEY, CDR2 SMNVEV, per germline (reference sequence). The CDR3 loop reads CASSFRRDKNTEAFF. The CDR3 DNA sequence: TGTGCCAGCAGCTTTCGACGGGACAAGAACACTGAAGCTTTCTTT.

Concerning this clone itself: Different DNA sequences within this sample yield the same CDR3. This chain connects TRBV19 to TRBJ2-5; tentative D call: TRBD2 (5 bases). Germline assignment: CDR1 LNHDA and CDR2 SQIVND (reference sequence). The CDR3 has 13 residues. V was clipped by 1 base and J by 4 bases, with 7 bases between them. CDR3 region: CASSIGTRETQYF. The CDR3 DNA reads as TGTGCCAGTAGTATAGGGACTCGAGAGACCCAGTACTTC.

About this clone: This sample also contains other DNA sequences that code for the same CDR3. V gene TRBV7-2 combines with J gene TRBJ2-5, with D perhaps TRBD1 or TRBD2 (5 bases each). The germline V gene has CDR1 SGHTA and CDR2 FQGNSA. Trimming stripped 5 bases from V and 1 base from J, with 11 bases between. This CDR3 region has 14 residues. Here the CDR3 reads CASSTGTAQETQYF. The CDR3, as DNA: TGTGCCAGCAGCACCGGGACGGCCCAAGAGACCCAGTACTTC.

Only a few counts were recorded for this clone. The chain employs TRBV7-9 and TRBJ2-1; 16 bases map to TRBD2. CDR1 and CDR2 (germline): SEHNR, FQNEAQ (reference sequence). J lost 4 bases, V lost 5 bases, and 5 bases had no gene match. The CDR3 sequence is 17 residues long. The CDR3 DNA sequence: TGTGCCAGCAGCCCGGGACTAGCGGGAGGGCGTTACAATGAGCAGTTCTTC. Protein sequence: CASSPGLAGGRYNEQFF.

V is TRBV28 and J is TRBJ2-1; D ambiguous. CDR1 is MDHEN, CDR2 SYDVKM, per germline. Trimming took off 1 base at V and 5 bases at J, with 6 bases between the two ends. The CDR3 covers 13 residues. The CDR3: CASSLSWDNEQFF. For the CDR3, the DNA is TGTGCCAGCAGTTTATCTTGGGACAATGAGCAGTTCTTC.

The chain couples TRBV10-3 to TRBJ2-7; 7 nucleotides line up with TRBD2. CDR3 size: 13 residues. Germline CDR1 and CDR2: ENHRY and SYGVKD. With V trimmed by 6 bases and J by 3 bases, 5 bases remained unmatched. The CDR3 spells CAIRGGFGYEQYF. The CDR3 DNA reads as TGTGCCATCAGGGGAGGGTTTGGCTACGAGCAGTACTTC.

The chain has TRBV7-2 and TRBJ1-2; no reliable D call. Germline lookup yields CDR1 SGHTA and CDR2 FQGNSA. Trimming shortened V by 0 bases and J by 4 bases, and 9 bases separated the two germline ends. The CDR3 is made up of 14 amino acids. CDR3 nucleotides: TGTGCCAGCAGCTTAGCGGACTCTGGCTATGGCTACACCTTC. It translates to CASSLADSGYGYTF.

Only a few counts were recorded for this clone. The CDR3 sequence: CASRMPTSGANVLTF. As DNA, the CDR3 is TGTGCCAGTAGGATGCCGACCTCTGGGGCCAACGTCCTGACTTTC. The genes are TRBV19 and TRBJ2-6; D not certain. V was trimmed by 6 bases and J by 0 bases, leaving 9 bases between them. The CDR3 is 15 amino acids. Germline V lookup: CDR1 LNHDA, CDR2 SQIVND (reference sequence).

This clone has just a few counts. The chain combines TRBV10-3 with TRBJ2-3; D possibly matches TRBD1 or TRBD2 (6 bases each). In germline, CDR1 is ENHRY, CDR2 SYGVKD. The CDR3 loop spans 14 amino acids. V dropped 10 bases and J dropped 0 bases, with 14 bases sitting between them. DNA for the CDR3: TGTGCCACCTGGAGGGGGACTAGCACAGATACGCAGTATTTT. Translated: CATWRGTSTDTQYF.